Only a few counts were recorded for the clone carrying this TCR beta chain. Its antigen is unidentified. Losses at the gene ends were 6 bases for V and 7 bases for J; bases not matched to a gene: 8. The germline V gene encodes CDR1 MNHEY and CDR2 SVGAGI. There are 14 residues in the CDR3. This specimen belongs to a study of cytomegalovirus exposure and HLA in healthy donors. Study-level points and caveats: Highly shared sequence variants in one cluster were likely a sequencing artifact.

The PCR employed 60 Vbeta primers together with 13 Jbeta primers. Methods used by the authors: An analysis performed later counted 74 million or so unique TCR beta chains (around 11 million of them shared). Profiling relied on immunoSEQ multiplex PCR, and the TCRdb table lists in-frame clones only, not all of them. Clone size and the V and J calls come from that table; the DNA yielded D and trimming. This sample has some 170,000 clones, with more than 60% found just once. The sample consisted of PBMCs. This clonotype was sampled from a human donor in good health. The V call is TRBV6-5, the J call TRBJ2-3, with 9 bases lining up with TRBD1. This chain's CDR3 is CASRTGGVKYTQYF. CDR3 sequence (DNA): TGTGCCAGCAGGACAGGGGGGGTAAAGTATACGCAGTATTTT.